The 17 T cell receptor beta chains listed next were all sequenced from one sample in a study of cytomegalovirus exposure and HLA in healthy donors. Primers: 60 Vbeta forward and 13 Jbeta reverse. TCRdb's copy holds only in-frame clones and misses some; the assay was immunoSEQ multiplex PCR. This sample carries 150,000 to 200,000 clones, 77% of them seen once, and the ten largest clones take about 1.4%. Input material: PBMCs. These receptors originate from a woman aged 30 to 39 in good health and CMV-seropositive.

The sample holds a few counts of this clone. In DNA form, the CDR3 reads TGTGCCAGCAGCTTACGCCCGAGGGAGACCCAGTACTTC. This gives the protein CASSLRPRETQYF. J is TRBJ2-5 and V is TRBV7-2; D call uncertain. This CDR3 comprises 13 residues. Trimming took off 2 bases at V and 5 bases at J, with 9 bases between the two ends. Germline CDR1 and CDR2: SGHTA and FQGNSA. Variable domain in full (rest from reference TRBV7-2 and TRBJ2-5): GAGVSQSPSNKVTEKGKDVELRCDPISGHTALYWYRQSLGQGLEFLIYFQGNSAPDKSGLPSDRFSAERTGGSVSTLTIQRTQQEDSAVYLCASSLRPRETQYFGPGTRLLVL.

This clone was seen only a few times. The chain links TRBV2 to TRBJ2-2, with 8 bases identical to TRBD2. After removal of 8 bases from V and 4 bases from J, the junction contained 6 bases not matched to a gene. This CDR3 region has 14 residues. Germline loops: CDR1 SNHLY, CDR2 FYNNEI. CDR3 bases: TGTGCCAGCCTTGGACTAGCTGGCACCGGGGAGCTGTTTTTT. It specifies CASLGLAGTGELFF.

The gene calls are TRBV10-2 and TRBJ2-7; D is uncertain. Germline loops: CDR1 WSHSY, CDR2 SAAADI. CDR3 length: 12 residues. V lost 2 bases, J lost 3 bases, and 5 bases lay in between. The CDR3 reads CASSEILYEQYF. The CDR3 DNA reads as TGCGCCAGCAGTGAGATCCTCTACGAGCAGTACTTC.

The rearrangement joins TRBV30 to TRBJ1-1; tentatively, D is TRBD1 (5 bases). CDR3 length equals 14 residues. The V end was cut by 0 bases, the J end by 3 bases, with 11 bases between. CDR1 and CDR2 from the germline V gene are GTSNPN and SVGIG (reference sequence). The CDR3, as DNA: TGTGCCTGGAGTGTTGGGGCTCCGGACACTGAAGCTTTCTTT. This sequence encodes CAWSVGAPDTEAFF.

The J gene is TRBJ2-1, the V gene TRBV27, with TRBD2 matching 15 bases. CDR3 length: 15 amino acids. With V trimmed by 5 bases and J by 9 bases, 5 bases remained unmatched. Germline V gene data show CDR1 as MNHEY and CDR2 as SMNVEV (reference sequence). CDR3 protein: CASSRTSGRAVEQFF. Written as DNA, the CDR3 is TGTGCCAGCAGTCGGACTAGCGGGAGGGCAGTTGAGCAGTTCTTC.

This clone was detected only a few times. The V gene is TRBV2, the J gene TRBJ2-7; D possibly corresponds to TRBD1 (5 bases). V was trimmed by 1 base and J by 3 bases, leaving 10 bases between them. Germline V gene data show CDR1 as SNHLY and CDR2 as FYNNEI. The CDR3 spans 14 residues. The CDR3, as DNA: TGTGCCAGCAGTGAAGACAGGACCAGCTACGAGCAGTACTTC. Translation: CASSEDRTSYEQYF.

This clone was seen a single time. Here the CDR3 reads CASESGTGFTDTQYF. Written as DNA, the CDR3 is TGTGCCTCCGAATCCGGGACAGGGTTCACAGATACGCAGTATTTT. The chain carries TRBV30 and TRBJ2-3, with TRBD1 identical over 9 bases. Unmatched junction bases numbered 10, after V lost 7 bases and J lost 2 bases. Germline V gene data show CDR1 as GTSNPN and CDR2 as SVGIG (reference sequence). CDR3 length: 15 residues.

The V call is TRBV9, the J call TRBJ2-7, with D perhaps matching TRBD1 (6 bases). V was trimmed by 2 bases and J by 2 bases, leaving 14 bases between them. This CDR3 has 15 residues. In germline, CDR1 is SGDLS, CDR2 YYNGEE. The CDR3 protein is CASSVEQGLTYEQYF. In nucleotides, the CDR3 is TGTGCCAGCAGCGTGGAGCAGGGGCTGACCTACGAGCAGTACTTC.

This chain connects TRBV11-3 to TRBJ2-1; the D is unclear. Germline CDR1 reads SGHNT; CDR2 reads YENEEA. Deletions cut 1 base from V and 8 bases from J, with 3 bases between. The CDR3 contains 11 residues. The CDR3 coding sequence is TGTGCCAGCAGCTTAGCGGATGAGCAGTTCTTC. Translated, it gives CASSLADEQFF.

The chain links TRBV14 to TRBJ2-7; D is possibly TRBD2 (5 bases). V dropped 0 bases and J dropped 3 bases, with 12 bases sitting between them. Germline assignment: CDR1 SGHDN and CDR2 FVKESK. The CDR3 has 15 residues. As DNA, the CDR3 is TGTGCCAGCAGCCAAGACTTAGGACGGGGCTACGAGCAGTACTTC. Translated: CASSQDLGRGYEQYF.

This chain's CDR3 is CASRPHQTVNTGELFF. In DNA, the CDR3 is TGTGCCAGCAGGCCGCACCAAACAGTGAACACCGGGGAGCTGTTTTTT. The chain links TRBV27 to TRBJ2-2; no clear D. This CDR3 is 16 amino acids long. Germline lookup yields CDR1 MNHEY and CDR2 SMNVEV (reference sequence). V was pared by 6 bases and J by 1 base, with 15 bases between.

Only one count was recorded for this clone. The chain is built from TRBV5-1 and TRBJ2-3; TRBD2 matches at 12 bases. Germline CDR1 SGHRS, CDR2 YFSETQ. V was pared by 0 bases and J by 3 bases, with 2 bases of the junction left unmatched. This CDR3 is built from 16 residues. The CDR3 nucleotides are TGCGCCAGCAGCTTGGCCGGGACTAGCGGGACAGATACGCAGTATTTT. Its protein product is CASSLAGTSGTDTQYF.

The chain is built from TRBV25-1 and TRBJ1-2; D possibly corresponds to TRBD1 (5 bases). CDR3 length equals 15 residues. Between the trimmed V and J ends, which lost 2 bases and 2 bases, there was a span of 12 bases. CDR1 is MGHDK, CDR2 SYGVNS, per germline. The CDR3 loop reads CASSESKGFNYGYTF. CDR3 nucleotides: TGTGCCAGCAGTGAAAGTAAGGGGTTCAACTATGGCTACACCTTC.

The chain employs TRBV19 and TRBJ2-7; 7 bases map to TRBD1. The germline CDR1 and CDR2 sequences are LNHDA and SQIVND (reference sequence). V was clipped by 8 bases and J by 0 bases; unmatched bases: 10. The CDR3 is 15 amino acids. The CDR3 region has the DNA TGTGCCAGTCGGGCTTTCCGGGACAGCTCCTACGAGCAGTACTTC. It translates to CASRAFRDSSYEQYF.

This sequence joins TRBV6-5 and TRBJ2-3; 7 bases align to TRBD2. The CDR3 runs to 12 residues. Germline trimming cut 6 bases from V and 5 bases from J; bases unmatched to any gene: 2. Germline V gives CDR1 MNHEY, CDR2 SVGAGI. As DNA, the CDR3 is TGTGCCAGCAGCCGCGGGGGAGATACGCAGTATTTT. It specifies CASSRGGDTQYF.

CDR3 residues: CASSSAGTVSYEQYF. The DNA of the CDR3 is TGCGCCAGCAGCTCAGCCGGGACAGTCTCCTACGAGCAGTACTTC. V and J are TRBV5-1 and TRBJ2-7; 7 nucleotides match TRBD1. The CDR3 runs 15 residues. Germline V lookup: CDR1 SGHRS, CDR2 YFSETQ. V lost 3 bases to trimming and J lost 0 bases; unmatched junction nucleotides: 6.

The rearrangement uses TRBV1 and TRBJ2-3; the tabulated D call, TRBD2, remains unverified against the DNA. TRBV1 is a pseudogene segment. The CDR3 length is 20 residues. The chain's CDR3 is CTSSQPGLAGREGGTDTQYF. CDR3 bases: TGCACCAGCAGCCAACCGGGACTAGCGGGGAGGGAAGGTGGCACAGATACGCAGTATTTT.